Listed below are T cell receptor beta chains from one sample, sequenced in a study of vaccination effects on CD4 cells after COVID-19. Clones were read by immunoSEQ multiplex PCR, and TCRdb kept only the in-frame ones, dropping some. Found here are approximately 76,000 clones, 60% to 85% of them singletons; the top ten hold about 10%. For these receptors, no antigen is known. This material consisted of CD4+ T cells from PBMCs cultured with SARS-CoV-2 spike peptides, taken before COVID-19 vaccination. The receptors were sampled from a human donor who received a COVID-19 vaccine. Each CDR3 is given with its conserved first and last residue. Fields, in order: CDR3 protein, CDR3 DNA, J gene, clone size, D gene, V gene. D genes are given only for firm matches. Clone size, where shown, is once, few, many, or a class for clones that have expanded.

CAISESFQGSANTGELFF	TGTGCCATCAGTGAGTCATTTCAGGGATCCGCGAACACCGGGGAGCTGTTTTTT	TRBJ2-2	NA	NA	TRBV10-3
CASSIDRAPQTQYF	TGCGCCAGCAGCATCGACAGGGCCCCCCAGACCCAGTACTTC	TRBJ2-5	NA	TRBD1	TRBV5-1
CASSFGREAFF	TGTGCCAGCAGTTTCGGCAGGGAAGCTTTCTTT	TRBJ1-1	once	NA	TRBV12-3/TRBV12-4
CATSRDVYNRGYTEAFF	TGTGCCACCAGCAGAGATGTCTATAACAGGGGGTATACTGAAGCTTTCTTT	TRBJ1-1	NA	TRBD1	TRBV15
CASSPPMGGNTIYF	TGCGCCAGCAGCCCGCCGATGGGAGGAAACACCATATATTTT	TRBJ1-3	NA	NA	TRBV5-1
CASSLGQKAGGLFF	TGTGCCAGCAGCTTAGGGCAAAAGGCGGGGGGGCTGTTCTTC	TRBJ2-1	NA	TRBD2	TRBV7-8
CASSYSNSGMQHF	TGTGCCAGCAGTTACTCGAATTCCGGAATGCAGCATTTT	TRBJ1-5	NA	NA	TRBV6-5
CASNGQGAGELFF	TGTGCCAGCAATGGACAGGGGGCCGGGGAGCTGTTTTTT	TRBJ2-2	NA	TRBD1	TRBV2
CASSSKSRGETQYF	TGTGCCAGCTCATCGAAAAGCAGGGGAGAGACCCAGTACTTC	TRBJ2-5	NA	NA	TRBV18
CASSSWAENTEAFF	TGTGCCAGCAGCTCATGGGCTGAGAACACTGAAGCTTTCTTT	TRBJ1-1	NA	NA	TRBV5-4
CASTEKQVGDSPLHF	TGTGCCAGTACCGAGAAACAGGTTGGCGATTCACCCCTCCACTTT	TRBJ1-6	NA	NA	TRBV19
CASSRNRAETQYF	TGTGCCAGCTCACGTAACCGAGCGGAGACCCAGTACTTC	TRBJ2-5	NA	NA	TRBV18
CASTRDRGYGYTF	TGTGCCAGCACCCGGGACAGGGGCTATGGCTACACCTTC	TRBJ1-2	NA	TRBD1	TRBV19
CASSLYLPSGANVLTF	TGTGCCAGCTCACTTTACCTTCCCTCTGGGGCCAACGTCCTGACTTTC	TRBJ2-6	NA	NA	TRBV18
CASSPEWTVRNTIYF	TGTGCCAGCAGCCCGGAGTGGACTGTTCGAAACACCATATATTTT	TRBJ1-3	NA	NA	TRBV5-8
CSVDPGENTIYF	TGCAGCGTTGACCCGGGGGAAAACACCATATATTTT	TRBJ1-3	few	NA	TRBV29-1
CASSREGGANEKLFF	TGCGCCAGCAGCCGGGAGGGGGGGGCGAACGAAAAACTGTTTTTT	TRBJ1-4	NA	NA	TRBV5-1
CASSQTGTYTGELFF	TGCGCCAGCAGCCAAACAGGGACCTACACCGGGGAGCTGTTTTTT	TRBJ2-2	NA	NA	TRBV5-1
CASNQGSNQPQHF	TGTGCCAGTAATCAAGGGAGCAATCAGCCCCAGCATTTT	TRBJ1-5	NA	NA	TRBV19
CASSLRVNDEQFF	TGTGCCAGCAGCTTGAGGGTAAATGATGAGCAGTTCTTC	TRBJ2-1	NA	NA	TRBV5-5
CASSLWGSNQPQHF	TGTGCCAGCAGCTTATGGGGGAGCAATCAGCCCCAGCATTTT	TRBJ1-5	NA	NA	TRBV11-2
CSASRGYTEAFF	TGCAGTGCTAGTAGGGGGTACACTGAAGCTTTCTTT	TRBJ1-1	NA	NA	TRBV20-1
CASSKFSASGAQETQYF	TGTGCCAGCAGCAAATTTTCGGCTAGCGGGGCCCAAGAGACCCAGTACTTC	TRBJ2-5	NA	NA	TRBV21-1
CASSLGVANTEAFF	TGTGCCAGCAGCTTAGGGGTAGCGAACACTGAAGCTTTCTTT	TRBJ1-1	once	NA	TRBV7-3
CASSEGVGGTYGYTF	TGTGCCAGCAGCGAGGGGGTCGGGGGGACCTATGGCTACACCTTC	TRBJ1-2	NA	NA	TRBV9
CASGLVLGLGDQPQHF	TGTGCTAGTGGTTTGGTACTGGGGCTGGGGGATCAGCCCCAGCATTTT	TRBJ1-5	NA	NA	TRBV12-5
CATERGLGEKLFF	TGTGCCACCGAGAGGGGGCTTGGAGAAAAACTGTTTTTT	TRBJ1-4	NA	TRBD1	TRBV15
CASTNRGGSNGYTF	TGTGCCAGCACCAATAGGGGGGGGAGCAATGGCTACACCTTC	TRBJ1-2	NA	NA	TRBV6-5
CASSPTPGTSGGLLYNEQFF	TGTGCCAGCAGCCCAACCCCCGGGACTAGCGGGGGGCTTCTCTACAATGAGCAGTTCTTC	TRBJ2-1	NA	TRBD2	TRBV3-1/TRBV3-2
CASSLDPGIPYGYTF	TGTGCCAGCAGCTTAGATCCCGGCATCCCCTATGGCTACACCTTC	TRBJ1-2	NA	NA	TRBV7-8
CASSDRGDRDINQPQHF	TGTGCCAGCAGTGACCGAGGGGATAGGGACATAAATCAGCCCCAGCATTTT	TRBJ1-5	NA	NA	TRBV6-1